This TCR beta chain was documented in a study of blood T cell repertoires in COVID-19. As handled by the study authors: Nucleated cell counts were estimated from reference gene primer amplification. The method was immunoSEQ multiplex PCR; TCRdb's version includes in-frame clones alone and lacks a portion of them. V and J calls and clone size are copied from that table; D and trimming were computed from the DNA. Of 120,000 or so clones detected, about 78% appear once; the ten largest clones hold 2% to 2.5%. The material sequenced was peripheral blood. This receptor was identified in a man aged 70 or older with acute or convalescent COVID-19.

CDR3 in DNA: TGTGCCAGCAGCTCAGGGCAGCGAAACTACGAGCAGTACTTC. Translated, it gives CASSSGQRNYEQYF. V is TRBV7-2 and J is TRBJ2-7; weak D call: TRBD1 (5 bases). This CDR3 has 14 residues. V lost 4 bases and J 3 bases, leaving 13 bases between the germline ends. From germline, CDR1 is SGHTA and CDR2 FQGNSA.